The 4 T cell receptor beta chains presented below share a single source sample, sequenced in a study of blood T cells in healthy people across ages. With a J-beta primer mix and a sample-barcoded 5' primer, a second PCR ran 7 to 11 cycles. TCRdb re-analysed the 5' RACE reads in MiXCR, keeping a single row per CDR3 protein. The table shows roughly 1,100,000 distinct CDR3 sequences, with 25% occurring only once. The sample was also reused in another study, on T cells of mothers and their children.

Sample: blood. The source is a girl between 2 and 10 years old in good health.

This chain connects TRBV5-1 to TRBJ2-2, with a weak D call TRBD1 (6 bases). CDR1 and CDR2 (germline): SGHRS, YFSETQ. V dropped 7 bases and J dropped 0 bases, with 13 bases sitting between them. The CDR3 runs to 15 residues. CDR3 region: CASSSTGSNTGELFF. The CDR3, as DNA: TGCGCCAGCTCTTCGACAGGTTCGAACACCGGGGAGCTGTTTTTT.

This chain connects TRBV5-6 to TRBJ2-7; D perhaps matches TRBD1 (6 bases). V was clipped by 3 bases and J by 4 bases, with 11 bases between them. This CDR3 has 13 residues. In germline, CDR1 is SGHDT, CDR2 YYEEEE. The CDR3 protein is CASSWTAGYEQYF. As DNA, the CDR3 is TGTGCCAGCAGCTGGACAGCAGGATACGAGCAGTACTTC.

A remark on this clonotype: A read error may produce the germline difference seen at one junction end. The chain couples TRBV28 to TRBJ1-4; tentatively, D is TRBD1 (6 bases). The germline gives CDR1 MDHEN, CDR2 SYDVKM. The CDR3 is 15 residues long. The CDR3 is CASSVQGLNIQKLSF. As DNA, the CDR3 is TGTGCCAGCAGTGTTCAGGGGCTGAATATACAAAAACTGTCTTTT.

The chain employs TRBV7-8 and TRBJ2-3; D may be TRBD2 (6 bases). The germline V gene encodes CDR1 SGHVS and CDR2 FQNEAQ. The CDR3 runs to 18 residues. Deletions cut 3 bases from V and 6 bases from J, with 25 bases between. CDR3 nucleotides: TGTGCCAGCAGCTTCACCAATGAGCCCGGGAGCCGCGGCGATACGCAGTATTTT. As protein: CASSFTNEPGSRGDTQYF. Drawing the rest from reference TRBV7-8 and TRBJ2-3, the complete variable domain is GAGVSQSPRYKVAKRGQDVALRCDPISGHVSLFWYQQALGQGPEFLTYFQNEAQLDKSGLPSDRFFAERPEGSVSTLKIQRTQQEDSAVYLCASSFTNEPGSRGDTQYFGPGTRLTVL.